This TCR beta chain was recovered during a study of yellow fever vaccine responses in identical twins. The study, taken as a whole, reports: The authors reported partly convergent, partly personalized vaccine responses in identical twins.

Germline-derived CDR1 and CDR2 are KGHSH and LQKENI. Trimming removed 2 bases from V and 0 bases from J, with 13 bases in between. This CDR3 has 16 residues. TCRdb passed the RT-PCR reads through MiXCR, listing each CDR3 protein once. The data contain 9,800 or so distinct CDR3 sequences, 65% to 85% of them singletons. Turning to this clonotype: No antigen is known for it.

This sample comprised T cells from blood (PBMCs), unsorted or a sorted subset (not recorded which), obtained before or after yellow fever vaccination (not recorded which). This clonotype was obtained from a woman in her late teens or twenties who received the yellow fever vaccine. The gene calls are TRBV18 and TRBJ1-1, with a tentative D call TRBD1 (6 bases). In nucleotides, the CDR3 is TGTGCCAGCTCACCAGCTAGGGGGGGAATGAACACTGAAGCTTTCTTT. This codes for CASSPARGGMNTEAFF.